This T cell receptor (beta chain) was recorded in a study of blood T cell repertoires in COVID-19. Background on the study: Sites in the United States, Italy and Spain provided acute and convalescent COVID-19 samples. Sources were T cells, B-cell-depleted T cells, or PBMCs; the material itself was cDNA or gDNA.

This CDR3 has 12 amino acids. V lost 7 bases to trimming and J lost 8 bases, with 11 bases between them. Germline lookup yields CDR1 SGHTA and CDR2 FQGNSA. Source study methods: Amplifying reference gene primers gave estimates of nucleated cell counts. This table comes from immunoSEQ multiplex PCR, and its TCRdb copy is limited to in-frame clones, with some not included. V and J calls plus clone size are reproduced from that table; the DNA served to infer D and trimming. Of some 150,000 clones in the sample, 65% to 90% were seen once. This chain uses TRBV7-2 with TRBJ2-2; D might be TRBD1 (6 bases). Sample: peripheral blood. This clonotype was obtained from a man between 65 and 85 years old with acute or convalescent COVID-19. CDR3 protein: CASKGQLGELFF. For the CDR3, the DNA is TGTGCCAGCAAAGGACAGTTAGGGGAGCTGTTTTTT.